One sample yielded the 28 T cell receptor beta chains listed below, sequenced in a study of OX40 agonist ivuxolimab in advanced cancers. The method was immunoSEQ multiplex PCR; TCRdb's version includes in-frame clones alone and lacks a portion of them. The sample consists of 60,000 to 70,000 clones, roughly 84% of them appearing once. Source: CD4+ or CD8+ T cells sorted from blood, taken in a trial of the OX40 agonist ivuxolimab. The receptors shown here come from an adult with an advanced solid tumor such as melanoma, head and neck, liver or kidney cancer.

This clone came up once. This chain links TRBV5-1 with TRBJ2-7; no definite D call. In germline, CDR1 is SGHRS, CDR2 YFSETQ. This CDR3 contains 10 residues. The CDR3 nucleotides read TGCCCGTCCGAGGCTTACGAGCAGTACTTC. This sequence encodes CPSEAYEQYF.

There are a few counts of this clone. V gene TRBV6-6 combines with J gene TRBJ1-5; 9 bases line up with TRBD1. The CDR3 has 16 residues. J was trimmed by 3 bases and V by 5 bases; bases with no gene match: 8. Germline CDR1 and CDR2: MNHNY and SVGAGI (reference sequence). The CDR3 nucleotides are TGTGCCAGCAGTCCTGGGACAGGGAGGACCAATCAGCCCCAGCATTTT. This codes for CASSPGTGRTNQPQHF.

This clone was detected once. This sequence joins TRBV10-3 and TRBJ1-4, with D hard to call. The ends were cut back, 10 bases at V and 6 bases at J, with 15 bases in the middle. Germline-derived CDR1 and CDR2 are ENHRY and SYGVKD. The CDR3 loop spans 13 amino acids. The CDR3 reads CATATGKDEKLFF. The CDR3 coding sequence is TGTGCCACCGCTACCGGTAAGGATGAAAAACTGTTTTTT.

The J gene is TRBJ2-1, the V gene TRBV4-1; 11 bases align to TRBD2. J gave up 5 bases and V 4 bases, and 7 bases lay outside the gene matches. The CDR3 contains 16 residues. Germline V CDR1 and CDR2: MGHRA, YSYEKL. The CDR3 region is CASSRSWGLADNEQFF. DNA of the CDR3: TGCGCCAGCAGCCGTTCGTGGGGACTAGCGGACAATGAGCAGTTCTTC.

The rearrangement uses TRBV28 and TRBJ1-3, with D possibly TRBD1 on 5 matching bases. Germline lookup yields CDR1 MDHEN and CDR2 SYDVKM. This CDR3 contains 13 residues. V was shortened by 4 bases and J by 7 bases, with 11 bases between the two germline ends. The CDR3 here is CASSSRGVNTIYF. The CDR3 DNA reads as TGTGCCAGCAGTTCGAGGGGAGTGAACACCATATATTTT.

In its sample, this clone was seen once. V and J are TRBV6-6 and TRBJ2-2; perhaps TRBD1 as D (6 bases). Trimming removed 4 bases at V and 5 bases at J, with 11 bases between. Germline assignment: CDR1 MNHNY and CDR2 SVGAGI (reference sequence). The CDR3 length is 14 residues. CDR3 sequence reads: CASSSTRGTGELFF. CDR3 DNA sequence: TGTGCCAGCAGTTCGACGAGGGGGACCGGGGAGCTGTTTTTT.

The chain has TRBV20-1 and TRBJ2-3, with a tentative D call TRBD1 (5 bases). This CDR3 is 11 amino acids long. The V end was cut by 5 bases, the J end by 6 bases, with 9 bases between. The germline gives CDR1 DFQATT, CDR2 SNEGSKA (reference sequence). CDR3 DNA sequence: TGCAGTGCTCAGGGAACGGATACGCAGTATTTT. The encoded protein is CSAQGTDTQYF.

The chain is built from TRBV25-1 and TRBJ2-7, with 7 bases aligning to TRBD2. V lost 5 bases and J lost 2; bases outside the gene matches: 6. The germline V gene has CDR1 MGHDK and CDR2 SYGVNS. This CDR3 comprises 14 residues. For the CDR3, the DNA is TGTGCCAGCAGTCGGGCTAGCGGACCCTACGAGCAGTACTTC. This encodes CASSRASGPYEQYF.

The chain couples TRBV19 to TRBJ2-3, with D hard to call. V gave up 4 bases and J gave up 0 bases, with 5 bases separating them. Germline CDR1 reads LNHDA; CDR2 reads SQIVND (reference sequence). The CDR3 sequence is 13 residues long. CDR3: CASSTLSTDTQYF. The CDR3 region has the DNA TGTGCCAGTAGTACCCTAAGCACAGATACGCAGTATTTT.

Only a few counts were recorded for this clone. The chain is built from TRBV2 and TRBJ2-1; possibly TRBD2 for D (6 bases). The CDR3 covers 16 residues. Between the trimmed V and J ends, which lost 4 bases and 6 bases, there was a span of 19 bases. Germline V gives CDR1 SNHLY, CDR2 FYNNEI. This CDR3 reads CASSGLGGTSTNEQFF. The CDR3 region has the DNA TGTGCCAGCAGTGGGCTAGGCGGGACGTCCACCAATGAGCAGTTCTTC.

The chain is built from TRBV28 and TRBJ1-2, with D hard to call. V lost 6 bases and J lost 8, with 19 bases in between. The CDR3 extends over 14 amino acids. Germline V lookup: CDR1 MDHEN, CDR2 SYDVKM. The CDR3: CASRVGMGYGGYTF. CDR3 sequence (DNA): TGTGCCAGCAGGGTGGGGATGGGCTATGGGGGCTACACCTTC.

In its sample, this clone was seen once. CDR3 nucleotides: TGTGCCAGCAGCTTAGTGGAGGGGAACACTGAAGCTTTCTTT. This codes for CASSLVEGNTEAFF. V usage is TRBV7-2 and J usage is TRBJ1-1; D remains unclear. Trimming took off 1 base at V and 1 base at J, with 7 bases between the two ends. Germline CDR1 SGHTA, CDR2 FQGNSA. The CDR3 loop spans 14 amino acids. Combining the CDR3 with reference TRBV7-2 and TRBJ1-1 gives the whole variable domain GAGVSQSPSNKVTEKGKDVELRCDPISGHTALYWYRQSLGQGLEFLIYFQGNSAPDKSGLPSDRFSAERTGGSVSTLTIQRTQQEDSAVYLCASSLVEGNTEAFFGQGTRLTVV.

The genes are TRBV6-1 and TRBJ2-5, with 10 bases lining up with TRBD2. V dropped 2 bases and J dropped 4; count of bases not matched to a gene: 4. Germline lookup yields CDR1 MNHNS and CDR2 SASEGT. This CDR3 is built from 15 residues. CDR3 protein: CASSESSGRSETQYF. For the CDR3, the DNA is TGTGCCAGCAGTGAATCTAGCGGGAGATCAGAGACCCAGTACTTC.

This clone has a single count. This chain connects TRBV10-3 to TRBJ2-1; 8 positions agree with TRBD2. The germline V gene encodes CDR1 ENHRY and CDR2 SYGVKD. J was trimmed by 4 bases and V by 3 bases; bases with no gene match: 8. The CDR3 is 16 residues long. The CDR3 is CAISDRAGGSYNEQFF. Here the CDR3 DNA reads TGTGCCATCAGTGACCGCGCGGGAGGTAGTTACAATGAGCAGTTCTTC.

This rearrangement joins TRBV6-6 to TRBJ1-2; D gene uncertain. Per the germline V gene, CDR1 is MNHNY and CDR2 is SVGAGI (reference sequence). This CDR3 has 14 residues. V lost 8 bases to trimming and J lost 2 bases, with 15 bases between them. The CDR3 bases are TGTGCCAGCGAGCGTTCTCGGGGAAACTATGGCTACACCTTC. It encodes CASERSRGNYGYTF.

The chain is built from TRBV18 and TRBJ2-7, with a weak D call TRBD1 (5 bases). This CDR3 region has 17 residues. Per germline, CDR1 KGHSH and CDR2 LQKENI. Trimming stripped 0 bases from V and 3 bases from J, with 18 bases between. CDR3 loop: CASSPPTRRTIGYEQYF. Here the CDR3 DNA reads TGTGCCAGCTCACCACCCACTCGACGGACAATCGGCTACGAGCAGTACTTC. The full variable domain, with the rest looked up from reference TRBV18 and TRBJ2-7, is NAGVMQNPRHLVRRRGQEARLRCSPMKGHSHVYWYRQLPEEGLKFMVYLQKENIIDESGMPKERFSAEFPKEGPSILRIQQVVRGDSAAYFCASSPPTRRTIGYEQYFGPGTRLTVT.

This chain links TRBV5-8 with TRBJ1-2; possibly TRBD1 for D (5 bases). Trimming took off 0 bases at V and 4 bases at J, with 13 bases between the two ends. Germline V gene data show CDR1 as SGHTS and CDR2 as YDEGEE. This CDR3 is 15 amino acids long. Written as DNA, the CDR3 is TGTGCCAGCAGCTTGGGTCTGGGACCGATCTATGGCTACACCTTC. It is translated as CASSLGLGPIYGYTF.

The CDR3: CASSLLVQDYGYTF. The CDR3 nucleotides are TGTGCCAGCAGTTTATTAGTCCAGGACTATGGCTACACCTTC. The chain uses TRBV28 and TRBJ1-2; D unclear. This CDR3 is 14 amino acids long. Trimming left V 1 base short and J 3 bases short, with 9 bases between. CDR1 is MDHEN and CDR2 is SYDVKM in the germline V gene.

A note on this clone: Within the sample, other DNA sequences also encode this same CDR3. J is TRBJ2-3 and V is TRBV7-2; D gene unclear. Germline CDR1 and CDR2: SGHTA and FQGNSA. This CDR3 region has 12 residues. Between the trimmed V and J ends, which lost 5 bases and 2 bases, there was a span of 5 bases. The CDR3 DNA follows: TGTGCCAGCAGCCCGTACACAGATACGCAGTATTTT. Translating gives CASSPYTDTQYF.

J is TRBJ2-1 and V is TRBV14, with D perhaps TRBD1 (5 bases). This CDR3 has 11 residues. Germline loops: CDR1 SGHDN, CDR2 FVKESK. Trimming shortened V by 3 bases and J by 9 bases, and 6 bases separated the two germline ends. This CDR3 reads CASSQTVEQFF. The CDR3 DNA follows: TGTGCCAGCAGCCAGACAGTTGAGCAGTTCTTC.

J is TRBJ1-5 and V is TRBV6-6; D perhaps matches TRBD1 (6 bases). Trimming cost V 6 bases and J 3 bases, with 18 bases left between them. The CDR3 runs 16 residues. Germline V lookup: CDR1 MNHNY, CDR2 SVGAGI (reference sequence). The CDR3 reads CASRDRGGEVNQPQHF. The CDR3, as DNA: TGTGCCAGCAGGGATAGGGGGGGGGAGGTCAATCAGCCCCAGCATTTT.

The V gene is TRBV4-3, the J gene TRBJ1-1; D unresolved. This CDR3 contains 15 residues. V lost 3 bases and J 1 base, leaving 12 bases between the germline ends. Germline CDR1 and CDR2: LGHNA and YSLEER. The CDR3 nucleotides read TGCGCCAGCAGCCAGGAAACCACAGAGAACACTGAAGCTTTCTTT. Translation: CASSQETTENTEAFF.

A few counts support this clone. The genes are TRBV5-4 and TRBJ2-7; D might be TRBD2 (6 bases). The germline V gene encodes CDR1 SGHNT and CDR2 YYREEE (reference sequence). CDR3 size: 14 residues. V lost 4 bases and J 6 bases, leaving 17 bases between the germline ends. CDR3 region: CASSPTRDGPEQYF. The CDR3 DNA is TGTGCCAGCAGCCCGACTAGAGATGGGCCCGAGCAGTACTTC.

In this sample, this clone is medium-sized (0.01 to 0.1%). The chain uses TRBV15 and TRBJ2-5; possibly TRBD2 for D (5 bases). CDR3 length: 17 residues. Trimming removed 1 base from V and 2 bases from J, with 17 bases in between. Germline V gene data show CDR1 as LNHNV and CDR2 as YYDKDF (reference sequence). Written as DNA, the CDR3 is TGTGCCACCAGCAGAGGTGGGCGGGCCGGAATACAAGAGACCCAGTACTTC. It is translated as CATSRGGRAGIQETQYF. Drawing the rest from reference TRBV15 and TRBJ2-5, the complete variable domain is DAMVIQNPRYQVTQFGKPVTLSCSQTLNHNVMYWYQQKSSQAPKLLFHYYDKDFNNEADTPDNFQSRRPNTSFCFLDIRSPGLGDTAMYLCATSRGGRAGIQETQYFGPGTRLLVL.

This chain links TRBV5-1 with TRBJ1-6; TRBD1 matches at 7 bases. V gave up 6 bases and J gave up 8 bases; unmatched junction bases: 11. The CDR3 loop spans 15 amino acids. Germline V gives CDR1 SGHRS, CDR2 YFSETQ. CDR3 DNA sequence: TGCGCCAGCACCCAAGGTGGACAGGTGTATTCACCCCTCCACTTT. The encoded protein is CASTQGGQVYSPLHF.

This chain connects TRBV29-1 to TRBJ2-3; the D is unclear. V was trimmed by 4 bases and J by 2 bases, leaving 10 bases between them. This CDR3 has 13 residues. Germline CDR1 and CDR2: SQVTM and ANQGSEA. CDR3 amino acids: CSVARPYTDTQYF. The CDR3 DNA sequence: TGCAGCGTTGCCAGGCCCTACACAGATACGCAGTATTTT.

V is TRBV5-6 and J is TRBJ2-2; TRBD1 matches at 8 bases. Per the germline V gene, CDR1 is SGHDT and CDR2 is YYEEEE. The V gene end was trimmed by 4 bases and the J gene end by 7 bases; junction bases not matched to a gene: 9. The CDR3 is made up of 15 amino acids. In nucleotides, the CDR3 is TGTGCCAGCAGCCCTGGGACAGGAATCAACGGGGAGCTGTTTTTT. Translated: CASSPGTGINGELFF.

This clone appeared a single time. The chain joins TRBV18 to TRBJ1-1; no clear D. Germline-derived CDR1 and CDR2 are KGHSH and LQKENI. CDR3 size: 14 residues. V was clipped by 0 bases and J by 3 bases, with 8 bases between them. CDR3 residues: CASSPPSGDTEAFF. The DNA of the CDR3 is TGTGCCAGCTCACCACCATCCGGGGACACTGAAGCTTTCTTT.